A selection of T cell receptor beta chains follows, all from one sample in a study of blood T cell repertoires in COVID-19. Assay: immunoSEQ multiplex PCR; the TCRdb copy retains only in-frame clones and omits some. The repertoire holds some 240,000 clones, with 80% to 90% as singletons. Specimen: peripheral blood. The receptors come from a woman aged 70-85 years with COVID-19, enrolled during active disease. CDR3s include the opening cysteine and the closing phenylalanine or tryptophan. The D gene is left open where the match is weak. Expanded clones are given a class, and other clones once, few, many or no size at all.

TRBV3-1/TRBV3-2,-,TRBJ1-5,-,CASSQVAGQPQHF,TGTGCCAGCAGCCAAGTCGCGGGACAGCCCCAGCATTTT
TRBV6-5,-,TRBJ1-1,-,CASSYSDSFRIEAFF,TGTGCCAGCAGTTACTCTGACAGCTTTCGGATAGAAGCTTTCTTT
TRBV5-1,-,TRBJ2-7,-,CASSRDTTYEQYF,TGCGCCAGCAGCCGGGACACCACCTACGAGCAGTACTTC
TRBV6-5,-,TRBJ1-1,-,CATGLTASNTEAFF,TGTGCCACAGGCTTGACAGCCTCGAACACTGAAGCTTTCTTT
TRBV2,-,TRBJ2-5,-,CASSTQGRGQETQYF,TGTGCCAGCAGTACCCAAGGGAGGGGGCAAGAGACCCAGTACTTC
TRBV28,once,TRBJ1-1,-,CASSPGGTGTEAFF,TGTGCCAGCTCCCCCGGGGGGACGGGCACTGAAGCTTTCTTT
TRBV27,-,TRBJ1-5,-,CASSLYRGAFNQPQHF,TGTGCCAGCAGTTTATACCGGGGGGCTTTTAATCAGCCCCAGCATTTT
TRBV29-1,-,TRBJ1-1,-,CSVASGSTEAFF,TGCAGCGTTGCTTCGGGAAGCACTGAAGCTTTCTTT
TRBV2,few,TRBJ1-1,-,CASSEVEASGDFTEAFF,TGTGCCAGCAGTGAAGTGGAGGCGTCTGGCGATTTCACTGAAGCTTTCTTT
TRBV19,-,TRBJ2-7,TRBD2,CASSIGSSGAYEQYF,TGTGCCAGTAGTATCGGGTCTAGCGGGGCCTACGAGCAGTACTTC
TRBV19,-,TRBJ1-2,TRBD1,CASSINPGQPYGYTF,TGTGCCAGTAGTATCAACCCGGGACAGCCGTATGGCTACACCTTC
TRBV6-2/TRBV6-3,-,TRBJ1-1,TRBD1,CASSDRTGTLNTEAFF,TGTGCCAGCAGTGACAGGACAGGGACCTTGAACACTGAAGCTTTCTTT
TRBV10-3,-,TRBJ1-5,TRBD1,CAIRGTGGDQPQHF,TGTGCCATCAGGGGGACAGGGGGCGATCAGCCCCAGCATTTT
TRBV11-3,-,TRBJ2-7,-,CASSLYSGYEQYF,TGTGCCAGCAGCTTATACAGCGGCTACGAGCAGTACTTC
TRBV30,-,TRBJ2-1,TRBD2,CAWSVLTSVRGEQFF,TGTGCCTGGAGTGTACTGACTAGCGTTCGAGGGGAGCAGTTCTTC
TRBV21-1,-,TRBJ1-1,-,CASSKPYTRDSGREDTEAFF,TGTGCCAGCAGCAAACCTTATACCCGGGACAGCGGACGTGAGGACACTGAAGCTTTCTTT
TRBV4-1,once,TRBJ1-3,TRBD1,CASSLRQGLAGNTIYF,TGCGCCAGCAGCCTACGACAGGGACTAGCTGGAAACACCATATATTTT
TRBV2,-,TRBJ2-5,TRBD1,CASTMDRGIETQYF,TGTGCCAGCACGATGGACAGGGGGATAGAGACCCAGTACTTC
TRBV19,few,TRBJ2-2,-,CASSIAGINTGELFF,TGTGCCAGTAGTATAGCGGGGATCAACACCGGGGAGCTGTTTTTT
TRBV19,-,TRBJ2-1,TRBD1,CASSKQGPHYNEQFF,TGTGCCAGTAGTAAACAGGGGCCCCACTACAATGAGCAGTTCTTC
TRBV3-1/TRBV3-2,-,TRBJ1-1,-,CASSQVAGNNEAFF,TGTGCCAGCAGCCAAGTCGCAGGGAATAATGAAGCTTTCTTT
TRBV11-3,-,TRBJ1-4,-,CASSPRGGSTNEKLFF,TGTGCCAGCAGCCCCCGCGGGGGATCAACTAATGAAAAACTGTTTTTT
TRBV7-9,-,TRBJ2-7,-,CASSLDPGYEQYF,TGTGCCAGCAGCTTAGACCCGGGGTACGAGCAGTACTTC
TRBV19,few,TRBJ1-5,-,CASSIPGAGPQHF,TGTGCCAGTAGTATACCAGGTGCAGGGCCCCAGCATTTT
TRBV30,-,TRBJ2-5,TRBD2,CAWGYLAETQETQYF,TGTGCCTGGGGCTACCTAGCGGAGACGCAAGAGACCCAGTACTTC
TRBV7-2,-,TRBJ1-2,-,CASSARAGDNYGYTF,TGTGCCAGCAGCGCCCGGGCAGGGGACAACTATGGCTACACCTTC
TRBV7-3,-,TRBJ1-3,-,CASSLGQGAGNTIYF,TGTGCCAGCAGCTTAGGGCAGGGCGCTGGAAACACCATATATTTT
TRBV7-9,-,TRBJ2-5,TRBD1,CASSFTGTAQETQYF,TGTGCCAGCAGCTTCACCGGGACAGCCCAAGAGACCCAGTACTTC
TRBV28,-,TRBJ2-1,-,CASSSQGRGVQFF,TGTGCCAGCAGTTCACAGGGAAGAGGGGTGCAGTTCTTC
TRBV29-1,-,TRBJ2-1,-,CSVFSTSSYNEQFF,TGCAGCGTTTTTTCAACTAGCTCCTACAATGAGCAGTTCTTC
TRBV7-2,-,TRBJ1-1,-,CASSVVATRNTEAFF,TGTGCCAGCAGCGTGGTTGCCACTAGGAACACTGAAGCTTTCTTT
TRBV4-1,once,TRBJ1-3,TRBD1,CASSQTPTGIGSGNTIYF,TGCGCCAGCAGCCAAACCCCGACAGGGATAGGCTCTGGAAACACCATATATTTT
TRBV2,-,TRBJ2-3,-,CASRAGADTQYF,TGTGCCAGCAGGGCAGGGGCAGATACGCAGTATTTT
TRBV5-1,-,TRBJ2-1,TRBD2,CASSLVGTSFNEQFF,TGCGCCAGCAGCTTGGTTGGGACTAGCTTCAATGAGCAGTTCTTC
TRBV6-5,-,TRBJ1-3,-,CASSKTPTSGNTIYF,TGTGCCAGCAGTAAGACACCGACCTCTGGAAACACCATATATTTT
TRBV6-5,-,TRBJ2-7,TRBD1,CASSYEQGAISYEQYF,TGTGCCAGCAGTTACGAGCAGGGGGCGATTTCTTACGAGCAGTACTTC
TRBV6-5,-,TRBJ2-2,-,CASPRGNTGELFF,TGTGCCAGCCCCAGGGGGAACACCGGGGAGCTGTTTTTT
TRBV5-1,-,TRBJ1-2,TRBD1,CASSLTGGGYTF,TGCGCCAGCAGCTTGACAGGGGGCGGCTACACCTTC
TRBV12-3/TRBV12-4,-,TRBJ2-3,-,CASSLAGADTQYF,TGTGCCAGCAGTTTAGCAGGGGCAGATACGCAGTATTTT
TRBV15,-,TRBJ1-1,-,CATSITDPGNTEAFF,TGTGCCACCAGTATTACTGACCCGGGGAACACTGAAGCTTTCTTT
TRBV28,few,TRBJ2-3,-,CASSLGTPSTDTQYF,TGTGCCAGCAGTCTCGGGACTCCTAGCACAGATACGCAGTATTTT
TRBV2,-,TRBJ1-2,TRBD1,CASRGDRDNYGYTF,TGTGCCAGCAGGGGAGACAGGGATAACTATGGCTACACCTTC
TRBV11-1,-,TRBJ1-3,TRBD1,CASSPTGDGNTIYF,TGTGCCAGCAGCCCGACAGGGGATGGAAACACCATATATTTT
TRBV28,-,TRBJ1-6,-,CASSAGYNSPLHF,TGTGCCAGCAGTGCGGGCTATAATTCACCCCTCCACTTT
TRBV11-3,-,TRBJ1-1,-,CASSWAGSTEAFF,TGTGCCAGCAGCTGGGCAGGGTCCACTGAAGCTTTCTTT
TRBV5-4,-,TRBJ1-1,-,CASSLWAGANTEAFF,TGTGCCAGCAGCTTGTGGGCAGGGGCGAACACTGAAGCTTTCTTT
TRBV6-5,-,TRBJ1-1,TRBD1,CASSLGQDTEAFF,TGTGCCAGCAGTTTGGGACAGGATACTGAAGCTTTCTTT
TRBV28,-,TRBJ1-4,-,CASSLSSAGYNEKLFF,TGTGCCAGCAGTTTATCCTCCGCGGGGTATAATGAAAAACTGTTTTTT
TRBV6-5,-,TRBJ2-1,-,CASSPGVASYNEQFF,TGTGCCAGCAGCCCGGGAGTGGCCTCCTACAATGAGCAGTTCTTC
TRBV12-3/TRBV12-4,-,TRBJ1-2,-,CASSFEGYGYTF,TGTGCCAGCAGTTTTGAGGGCTATGGCTACACCTTC
TRBV19,-,TRBJ2-2,TRBD1,CASSTGTGQTGELFF,TGTGCCAGTTCCACCGGGACAGGACAGACCGGGGAGCTGTTTTTT
TRBV7-2,-,TRBJ2-1,TRBD1,CATLLRTGGDGSSYNEQFF,TGTGCCACGCTCCTCCGGACAGGGGGCGACGGGAGCTCCTACAATGAGCAGTTCTTC
TRBV6-2/TRBV6-3,once,TRBJ2-1,TRBD2,CASSYPTSGSGDEQFF,TGTGCCAGCAGTTACCCGACTAGCGGGAGCGGCGATGAGCAGTTCTTC